The entry below gives a single T cell receptor beta chain sequence along with its context. The antigen is not known. This sample was included in a study of cytomegalovirus exposure and HLA in healthy donors. The study's findings and limits: Specific recognition of CMV antigens was confirmed in vitro for a few chains (all CMV-associated). It was reported in a later analysis that an Asian-associated ancestry cluster showed fewer N-insertions than the approximately 700-donor mean. Altogether, about 160 TCR beta chains were recorded as cytomegalovirus-associated.

The PCR was carried out with 60 Vbeta primers and 13 Jbeta primers. The method was immunoSEQ multiplex PCR; TCRdb's version includes in-frame clones alone and lacks a portion of them. The repertoire holds 210,000 or so clones, with 65% to 90% as singletons. The sample comprised PBMCs. This receptor was identified in a girl aged 5 to 17 in good health and CMV-seronegative.

The CDR3 loop is CAWSVLTSGSRGYYEQYF. In nucleotides, the CDR3 is TGTGCCTGGAGTGTACTTACTAGCGGGAGCCGGGGATACTACGAGCAGTACTTC. The chain combines TRBV30 with TRBJ2-7; TRBD2 matches at 11 bases. CDR3 length: 18 residues. The J segment lost 3 bases and the V segment lost 0 bases, leaving 13 bases of the junction unmatched. The germline V gene has CDR1 GTSNPN and CDR2 SVGIG (reference sequence). Full variable domain (outside the CDR3, taken from reference TRBV30 and TRBJ2-7): SQTIHQWPATLVQPVGSPLSLECTVEGTSNPNLYWYRQAAGRGLQLLFYSVGIGQISSEVPQNLSASRPQDRQFILSSKKLLLSDSGFYLCAWSVLTSGSRGYYEQYFGPGTRLTVT.